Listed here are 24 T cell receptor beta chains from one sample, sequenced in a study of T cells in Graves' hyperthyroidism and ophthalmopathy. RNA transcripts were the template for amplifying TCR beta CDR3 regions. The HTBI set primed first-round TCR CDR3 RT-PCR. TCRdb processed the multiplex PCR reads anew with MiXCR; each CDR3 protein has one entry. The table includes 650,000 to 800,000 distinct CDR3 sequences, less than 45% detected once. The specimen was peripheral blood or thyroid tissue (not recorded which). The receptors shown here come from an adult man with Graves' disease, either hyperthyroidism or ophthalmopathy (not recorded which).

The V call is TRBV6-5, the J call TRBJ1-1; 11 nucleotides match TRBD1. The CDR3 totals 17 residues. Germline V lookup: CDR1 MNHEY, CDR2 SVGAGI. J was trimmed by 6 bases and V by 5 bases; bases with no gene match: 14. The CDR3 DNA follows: TGTGCCAGCAGTGCCTCGGACAGGGGGCTCCCCGGGGCTGAAGCTTTCTTT. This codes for CASSASDRGLPGAEAFF.

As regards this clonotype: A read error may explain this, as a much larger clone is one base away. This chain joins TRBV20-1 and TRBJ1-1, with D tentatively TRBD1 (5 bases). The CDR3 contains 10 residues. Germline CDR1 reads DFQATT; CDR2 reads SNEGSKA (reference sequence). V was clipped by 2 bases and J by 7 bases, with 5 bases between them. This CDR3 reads CSARQGEAFF. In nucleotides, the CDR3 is TGCAGTGCTAGACAGGGTGAAGCTTTCTTT.

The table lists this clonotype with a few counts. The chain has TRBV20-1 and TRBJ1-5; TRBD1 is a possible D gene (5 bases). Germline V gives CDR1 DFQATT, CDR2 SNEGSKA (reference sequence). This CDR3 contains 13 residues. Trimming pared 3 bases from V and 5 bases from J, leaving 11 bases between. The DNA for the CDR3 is TGCAGTGCTAGTCGGGGGAGGGATCAGCCCCAGCATTTT. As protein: CSASRGRDQPQHF.

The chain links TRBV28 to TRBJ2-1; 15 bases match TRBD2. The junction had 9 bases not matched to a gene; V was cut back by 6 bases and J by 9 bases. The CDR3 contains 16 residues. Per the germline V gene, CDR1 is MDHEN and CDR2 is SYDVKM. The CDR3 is CASSRRTSGRAAEQFF. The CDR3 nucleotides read TGTGCCAGCAGCCGCCGGACTAGCGGGAGGGCCGCTGAGCAGTTCTTC.

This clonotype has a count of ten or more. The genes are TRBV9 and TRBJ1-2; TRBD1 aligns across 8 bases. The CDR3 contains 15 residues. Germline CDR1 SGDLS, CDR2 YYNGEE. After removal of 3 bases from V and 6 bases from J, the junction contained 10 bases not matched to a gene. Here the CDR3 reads CASSERTGPSDGYTF. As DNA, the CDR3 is TGTGCCAGCAGCGAGAGGACAGGGCCCTCTGATGGCTACACCTTC.

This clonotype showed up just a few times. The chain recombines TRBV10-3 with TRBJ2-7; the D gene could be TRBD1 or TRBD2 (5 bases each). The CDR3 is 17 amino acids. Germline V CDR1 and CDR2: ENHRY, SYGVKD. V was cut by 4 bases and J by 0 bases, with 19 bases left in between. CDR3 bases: TGTGCCATCAGTGGCCGGGGCCGAGACAGAAACTCCTACGAGCAGTACTTC. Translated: CAISGRGRDRNSYEQYF.

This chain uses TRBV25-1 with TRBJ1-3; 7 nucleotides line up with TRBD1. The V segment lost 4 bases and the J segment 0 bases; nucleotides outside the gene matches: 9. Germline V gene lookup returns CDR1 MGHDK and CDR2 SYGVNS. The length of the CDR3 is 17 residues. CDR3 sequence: CASSAFGTVRSGNTIYF. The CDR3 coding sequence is TGTGCCAGCAGTGCCTTTGGGACAGTACGCTCTGGAAACACCATATATTTT.

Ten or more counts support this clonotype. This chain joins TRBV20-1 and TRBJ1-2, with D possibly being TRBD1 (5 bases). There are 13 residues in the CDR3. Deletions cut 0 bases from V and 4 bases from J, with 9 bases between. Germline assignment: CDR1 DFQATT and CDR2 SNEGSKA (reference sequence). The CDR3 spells CSARDPGVYGYTF. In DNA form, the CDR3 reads TGCAGTGCTAGAGATCCGGGGGTCTATGGCTACACCTTC.

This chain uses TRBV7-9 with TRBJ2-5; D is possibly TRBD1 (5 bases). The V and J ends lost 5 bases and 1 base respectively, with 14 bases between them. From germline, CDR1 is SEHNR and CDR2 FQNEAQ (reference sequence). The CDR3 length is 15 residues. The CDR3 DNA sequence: TGTGCCAGCAGCCGGAGTCTGGACACCCAAGAGACCCAGTACTTC. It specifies CASSRSLDTQETQYF.

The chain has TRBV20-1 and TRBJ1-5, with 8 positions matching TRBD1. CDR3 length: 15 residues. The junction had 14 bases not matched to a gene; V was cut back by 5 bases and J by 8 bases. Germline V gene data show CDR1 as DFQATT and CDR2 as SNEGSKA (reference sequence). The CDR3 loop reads CSAQGARANGEPQHF. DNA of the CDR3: TGCAGTGCTCAGGGGGCGCGGGCAAATGGTGAGCCCCAGCATTTT.

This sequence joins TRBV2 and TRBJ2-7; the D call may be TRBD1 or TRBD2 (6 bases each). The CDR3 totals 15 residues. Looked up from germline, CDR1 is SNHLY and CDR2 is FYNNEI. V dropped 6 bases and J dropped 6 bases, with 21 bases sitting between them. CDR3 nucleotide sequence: TGTGCCAGCAGGAAGGGGGGCCAGGGAACCTTCGAGCAGTACTTC. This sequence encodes CASRKGGQGTFEQYF.

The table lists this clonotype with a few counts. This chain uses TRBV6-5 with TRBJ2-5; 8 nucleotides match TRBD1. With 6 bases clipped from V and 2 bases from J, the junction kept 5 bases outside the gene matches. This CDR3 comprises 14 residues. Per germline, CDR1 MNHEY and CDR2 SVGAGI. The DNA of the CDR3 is TGTGCCAGCAGCCGAAGGACAGGGCAAGAGACCCAGTACTTC. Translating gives CASSRRTGQETQYF.

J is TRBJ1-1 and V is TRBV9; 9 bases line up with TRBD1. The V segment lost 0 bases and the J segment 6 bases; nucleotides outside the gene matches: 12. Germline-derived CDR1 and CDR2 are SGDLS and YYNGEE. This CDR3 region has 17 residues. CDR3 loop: CASSVGLSKTGGSEAFF. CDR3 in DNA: TGTGCCAGCAGCGTAGGATTGTCCAAGACAGGGGGATCTGAAGCTTTCTTT.

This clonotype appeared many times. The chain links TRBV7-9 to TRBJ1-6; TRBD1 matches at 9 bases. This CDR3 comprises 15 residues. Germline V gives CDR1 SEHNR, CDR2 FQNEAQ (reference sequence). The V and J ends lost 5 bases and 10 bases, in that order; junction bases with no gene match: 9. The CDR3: CASSPGTGQRSPLHF. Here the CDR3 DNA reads TGTGCCAGCAGCCCCGGGACAGGGCAGCGCTCACCCCTCCACTTT.

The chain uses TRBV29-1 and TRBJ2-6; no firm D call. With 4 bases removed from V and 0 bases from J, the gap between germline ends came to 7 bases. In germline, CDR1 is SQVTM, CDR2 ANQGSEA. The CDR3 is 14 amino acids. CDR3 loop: CSVGTVSGANVLTF. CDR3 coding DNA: TGCAGCGTTGGAACGGTCTCTGGGGCCAACGTCCTGACTTTC.

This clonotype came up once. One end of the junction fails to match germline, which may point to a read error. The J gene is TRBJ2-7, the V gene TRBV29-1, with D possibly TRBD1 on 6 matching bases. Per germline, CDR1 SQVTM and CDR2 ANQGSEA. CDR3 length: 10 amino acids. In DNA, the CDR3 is TGCAGCGTTTTCGGACAGTCCCTTCGGTTC. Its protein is CSVFGQSLRF.

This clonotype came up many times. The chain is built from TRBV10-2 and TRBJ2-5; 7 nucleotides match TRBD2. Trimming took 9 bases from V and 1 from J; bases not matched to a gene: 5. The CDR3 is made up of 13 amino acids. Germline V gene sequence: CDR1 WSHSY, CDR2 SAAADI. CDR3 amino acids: CASRVAGQETQYF. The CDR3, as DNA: TGCGCCAGTCGAGTAGCGGGCCAAGAGACCCAGTACTTC.

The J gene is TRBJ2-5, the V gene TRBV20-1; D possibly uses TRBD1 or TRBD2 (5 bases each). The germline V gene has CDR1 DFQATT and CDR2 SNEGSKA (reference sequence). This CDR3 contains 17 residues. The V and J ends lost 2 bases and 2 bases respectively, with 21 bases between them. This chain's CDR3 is CSARKAGASRAQETQYF. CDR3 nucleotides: TGCAGTGCTAGAAAAGCTGGTGCTAGCAGGGCTCAAGAGACCCAGTACTTC.

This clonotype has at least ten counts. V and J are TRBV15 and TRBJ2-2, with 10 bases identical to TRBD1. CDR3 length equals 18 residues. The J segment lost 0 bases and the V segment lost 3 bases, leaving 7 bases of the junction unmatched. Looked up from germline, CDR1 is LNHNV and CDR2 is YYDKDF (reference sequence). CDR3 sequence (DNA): TGTGCCACCAGCAGGGGACAGGGGTTCGTAACGAACACCGGGGAGCTGTTTTTT. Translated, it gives CATSRGQGFVTNTGELFF.

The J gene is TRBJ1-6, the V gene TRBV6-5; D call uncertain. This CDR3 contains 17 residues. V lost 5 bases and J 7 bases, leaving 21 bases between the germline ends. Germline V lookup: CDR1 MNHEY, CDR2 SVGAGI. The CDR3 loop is CASSKVQAGYPNSPLHF. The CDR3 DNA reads TGTGCCAGCAGTAAAGTGCAGGCGGGATATCCGAATTCACCCCTCCACTTT.

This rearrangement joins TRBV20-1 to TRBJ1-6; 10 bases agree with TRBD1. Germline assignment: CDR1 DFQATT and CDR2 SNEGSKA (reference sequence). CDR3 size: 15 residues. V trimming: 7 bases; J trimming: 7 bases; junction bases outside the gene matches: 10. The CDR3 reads CSVLGSGQGNSPLHF. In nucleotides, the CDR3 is TGCAGTGTTTTAGGGTCGGGACAGGGGAATTCACCCCTCCACTTT.

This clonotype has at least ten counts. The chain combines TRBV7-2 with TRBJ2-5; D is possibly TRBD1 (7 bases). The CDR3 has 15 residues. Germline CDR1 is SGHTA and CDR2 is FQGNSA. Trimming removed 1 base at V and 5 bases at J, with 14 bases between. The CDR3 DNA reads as TGTGCCAGCAGCTTAGGGACAGGAGGAGGGGAGACCCAGTACTTC. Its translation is CASSLGTGGGETQYF.

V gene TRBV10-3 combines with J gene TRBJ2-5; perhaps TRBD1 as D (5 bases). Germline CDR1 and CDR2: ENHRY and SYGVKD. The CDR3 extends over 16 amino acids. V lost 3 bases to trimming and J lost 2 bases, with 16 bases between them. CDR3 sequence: CAISERDSGAQETQYF. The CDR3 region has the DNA TGTGCCATCAGTGAAAGGGATTCTGGGGCACAAGAGACCCAGTACTTC.

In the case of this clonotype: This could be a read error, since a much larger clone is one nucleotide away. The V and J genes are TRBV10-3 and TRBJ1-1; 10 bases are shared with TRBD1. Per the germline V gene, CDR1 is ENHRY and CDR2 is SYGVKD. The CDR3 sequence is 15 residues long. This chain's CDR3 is CAVSDRGQGGTEAFF. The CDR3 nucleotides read TGTGCCGTCAGTGACCGAGGACAGGGGGGCACTGAAGCTTTCTTT.